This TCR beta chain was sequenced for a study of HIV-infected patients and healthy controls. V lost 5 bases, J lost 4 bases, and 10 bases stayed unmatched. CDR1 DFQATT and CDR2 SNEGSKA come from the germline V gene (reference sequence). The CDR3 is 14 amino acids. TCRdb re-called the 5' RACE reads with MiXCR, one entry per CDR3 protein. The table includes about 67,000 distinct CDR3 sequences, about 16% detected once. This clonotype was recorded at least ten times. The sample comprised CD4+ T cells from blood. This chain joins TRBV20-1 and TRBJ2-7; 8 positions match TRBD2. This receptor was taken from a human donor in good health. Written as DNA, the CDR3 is TGCAGTGCTTCACCAGCGGGACTAGGTTACGAGCAGTACTTC. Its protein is CSASPAGLGYEQYF.